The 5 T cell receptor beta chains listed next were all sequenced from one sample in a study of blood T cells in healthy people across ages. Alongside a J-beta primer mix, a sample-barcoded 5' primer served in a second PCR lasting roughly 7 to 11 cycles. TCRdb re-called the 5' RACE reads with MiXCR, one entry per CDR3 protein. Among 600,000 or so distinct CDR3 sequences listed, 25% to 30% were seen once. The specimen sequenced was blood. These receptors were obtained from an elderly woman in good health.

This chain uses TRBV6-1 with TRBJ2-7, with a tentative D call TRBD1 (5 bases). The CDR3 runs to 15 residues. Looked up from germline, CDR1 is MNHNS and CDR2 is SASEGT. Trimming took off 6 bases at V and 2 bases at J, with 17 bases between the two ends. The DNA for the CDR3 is TGTGCCAGCAGCGATACCGACAGAAGGCCCTACGAGCAGTACTTC. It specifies CASSDTDRRPYEQYF.

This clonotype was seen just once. The CDR3 bases are TGTGCCAGCGGCGCTCCGGGGACTAACACTGAAGCTTTCTTT. It encodes CASGAPGTNTEAFF. The chain links TRBV7-2 to TRBJ1-1, with D possibly matching TRBD1 (5 bases). The CDR3 totals 14 residues. The germline CDR1 and CDR2 sequences are SGHTA and FQGNSA. Deletions cut 8 bases from V and 2 bases from J, with 15 bases between.

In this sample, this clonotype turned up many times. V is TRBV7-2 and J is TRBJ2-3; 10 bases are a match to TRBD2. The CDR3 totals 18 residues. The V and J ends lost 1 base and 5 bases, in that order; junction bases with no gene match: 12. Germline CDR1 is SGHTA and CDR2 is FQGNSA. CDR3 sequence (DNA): TGTGCCAGCAGCTTAGTTTCGGGGGGTAGCGGGGGGCAAGATACGCAGTATTTT. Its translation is CASSLVSGGSGGQDTQYF.

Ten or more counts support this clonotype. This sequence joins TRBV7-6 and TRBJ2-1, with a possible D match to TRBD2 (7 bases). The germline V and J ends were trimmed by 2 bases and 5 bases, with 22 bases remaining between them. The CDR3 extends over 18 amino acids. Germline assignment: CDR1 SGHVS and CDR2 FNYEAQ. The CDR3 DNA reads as TGTGCCAGCAGCTTAAATTTTGAGTTGGGGGGGGCTAACAATGAGCAGTTCTTC. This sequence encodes CASSLNFELGGANNEQFF.

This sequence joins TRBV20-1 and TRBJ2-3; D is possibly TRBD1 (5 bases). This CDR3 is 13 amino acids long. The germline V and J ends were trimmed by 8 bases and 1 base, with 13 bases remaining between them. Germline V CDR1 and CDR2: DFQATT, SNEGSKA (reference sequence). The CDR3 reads CSLRGSGTDTQYF. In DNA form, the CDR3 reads TGCAGTCTAAGGGGCAGTGGCACAGATACGCAGTATTTT.